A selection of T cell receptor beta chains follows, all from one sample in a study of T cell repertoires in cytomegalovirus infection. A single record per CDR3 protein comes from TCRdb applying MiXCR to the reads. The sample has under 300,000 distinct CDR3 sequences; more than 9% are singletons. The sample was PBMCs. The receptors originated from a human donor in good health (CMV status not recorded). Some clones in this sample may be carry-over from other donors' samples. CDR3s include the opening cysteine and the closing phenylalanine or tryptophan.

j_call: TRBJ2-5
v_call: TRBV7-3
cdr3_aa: CASSTAVQETQYF

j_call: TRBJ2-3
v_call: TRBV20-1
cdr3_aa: CSMGPLATDTQYF

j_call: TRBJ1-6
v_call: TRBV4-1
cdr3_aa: CASSQDLRSPSQGTSPLHF

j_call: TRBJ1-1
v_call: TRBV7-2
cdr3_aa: CASSLFTPPSTMNTEAFF

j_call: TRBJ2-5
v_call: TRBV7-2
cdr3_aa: CASSEGQASETQYF

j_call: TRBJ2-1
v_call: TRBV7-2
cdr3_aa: CASSLGSNNEQFF

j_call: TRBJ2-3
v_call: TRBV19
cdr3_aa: CASMRRIIADTQYF

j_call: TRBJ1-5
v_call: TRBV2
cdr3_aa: CASSERNSNQPQHF

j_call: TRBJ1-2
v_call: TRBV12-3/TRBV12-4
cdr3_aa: CASRPGTDQGYTF

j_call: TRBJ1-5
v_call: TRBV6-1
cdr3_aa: CASRRGANQPQHF

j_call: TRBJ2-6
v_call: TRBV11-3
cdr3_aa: CASSEGGAGANVLTF

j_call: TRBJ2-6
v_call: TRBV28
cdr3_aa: CASFVSGANVLTF

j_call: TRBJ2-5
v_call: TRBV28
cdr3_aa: CASSEERSVPGTQYF

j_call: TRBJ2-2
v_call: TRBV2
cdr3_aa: CASTETGGTGELFF

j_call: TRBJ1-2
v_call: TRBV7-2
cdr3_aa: CASSLDFVQGGGYTF

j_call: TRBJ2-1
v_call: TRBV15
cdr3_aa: CATSKREDSYNEQFF

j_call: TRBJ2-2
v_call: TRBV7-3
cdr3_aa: CASSWTSGGADTGELFF

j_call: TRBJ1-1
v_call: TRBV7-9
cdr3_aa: CASSREGDKAFF

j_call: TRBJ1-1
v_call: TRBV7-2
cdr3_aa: CASSSQHPARAFF

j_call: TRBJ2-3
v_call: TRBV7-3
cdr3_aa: CASSLGARSGRRPGTDTQYF

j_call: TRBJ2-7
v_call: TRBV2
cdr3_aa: CASSVGTGTYEQYF

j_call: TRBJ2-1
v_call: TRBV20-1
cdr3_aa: CSASLLTSGNYNEQFF

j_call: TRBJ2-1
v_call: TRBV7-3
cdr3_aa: CASSSPGDEQFF

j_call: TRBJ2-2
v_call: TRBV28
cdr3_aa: CASSFGGLSGELFF

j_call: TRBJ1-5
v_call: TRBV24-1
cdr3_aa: CATSGGTGGYQPQHF

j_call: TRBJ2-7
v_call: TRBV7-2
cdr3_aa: CASSHGERASYEQYF

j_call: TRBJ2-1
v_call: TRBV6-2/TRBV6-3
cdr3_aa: CASRSSGRESSYNEQFF

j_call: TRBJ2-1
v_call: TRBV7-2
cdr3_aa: CASSLGADRYNEQFF

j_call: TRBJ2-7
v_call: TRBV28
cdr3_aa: CASSLMWGTSGRVQASYEQYF

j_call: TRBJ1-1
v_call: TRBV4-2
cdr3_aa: CASSPSQGKVTEAFF

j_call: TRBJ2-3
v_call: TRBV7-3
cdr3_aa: CASSPRSSGGTDTQYF

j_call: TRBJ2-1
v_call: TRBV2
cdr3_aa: CASSVGPSYNEQFF

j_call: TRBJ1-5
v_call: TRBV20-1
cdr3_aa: CSARGDRGSNQPQHF

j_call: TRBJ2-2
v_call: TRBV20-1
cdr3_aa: CSAATRATGELFF

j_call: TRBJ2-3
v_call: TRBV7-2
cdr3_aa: CASSLRLASGRADTQYF

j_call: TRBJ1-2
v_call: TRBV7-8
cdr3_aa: CASSLGTGYGYTF

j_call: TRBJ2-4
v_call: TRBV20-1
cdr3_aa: CSAPGLVGNIQYF

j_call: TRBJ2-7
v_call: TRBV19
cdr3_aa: CASSTSDAYEQYF

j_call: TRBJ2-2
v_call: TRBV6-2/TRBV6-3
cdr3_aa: CASSGHRGPNTGELFF

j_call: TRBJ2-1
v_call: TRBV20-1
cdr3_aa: CSTSYLGGGPGDEQFF

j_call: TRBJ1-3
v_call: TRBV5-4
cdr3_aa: CASSLEDRDYTSGNTIYF

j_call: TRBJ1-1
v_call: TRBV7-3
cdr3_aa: CASSLRGGDREAFF

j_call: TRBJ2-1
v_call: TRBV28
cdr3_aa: CATKFGGEAGGPGEQFF

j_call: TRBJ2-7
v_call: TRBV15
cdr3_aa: CATSGLGDEQYF

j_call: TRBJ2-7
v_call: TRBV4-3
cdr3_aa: CASSQDTEQSYEQYF

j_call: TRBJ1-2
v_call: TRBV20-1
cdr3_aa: CSARDRDRGYGYTF

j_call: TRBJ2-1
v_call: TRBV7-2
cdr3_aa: CASSLEVGLAYEQFF

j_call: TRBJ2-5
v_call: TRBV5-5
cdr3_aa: CGSTASGGNFQETQYF

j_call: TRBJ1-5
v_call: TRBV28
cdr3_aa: CASSPGLINQPQHF

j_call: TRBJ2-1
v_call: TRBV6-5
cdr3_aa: CASSYADREGNEQFF

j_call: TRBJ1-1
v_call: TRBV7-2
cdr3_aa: CASSLARDSTEAFF

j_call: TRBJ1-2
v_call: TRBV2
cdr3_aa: CASSLLYGYTF

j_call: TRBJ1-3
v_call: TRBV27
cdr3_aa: CASSLGSGGEGNTIYF

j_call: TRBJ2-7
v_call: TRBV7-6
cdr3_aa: CASSKTDRGYEQYF

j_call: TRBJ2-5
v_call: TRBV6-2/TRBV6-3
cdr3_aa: CASSRPTSGQETQYF

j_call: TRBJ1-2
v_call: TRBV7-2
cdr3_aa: CASSLDTGLASGYTF

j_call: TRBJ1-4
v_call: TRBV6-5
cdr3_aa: CASRDRTANEKLFF